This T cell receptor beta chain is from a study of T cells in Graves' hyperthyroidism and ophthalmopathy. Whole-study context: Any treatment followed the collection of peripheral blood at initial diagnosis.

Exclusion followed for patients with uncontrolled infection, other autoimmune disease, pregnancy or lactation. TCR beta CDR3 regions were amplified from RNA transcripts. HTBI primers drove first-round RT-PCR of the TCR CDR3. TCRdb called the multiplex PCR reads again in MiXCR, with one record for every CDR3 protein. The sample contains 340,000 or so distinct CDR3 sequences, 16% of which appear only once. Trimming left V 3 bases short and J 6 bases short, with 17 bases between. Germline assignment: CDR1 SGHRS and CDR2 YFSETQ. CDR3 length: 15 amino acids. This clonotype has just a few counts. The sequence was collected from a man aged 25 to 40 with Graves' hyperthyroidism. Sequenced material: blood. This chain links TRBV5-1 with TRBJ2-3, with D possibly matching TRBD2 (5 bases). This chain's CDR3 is CASSSTRAVGDTQYF. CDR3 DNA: TGCGCCAGCAGCTCGACGAGGGCCGTGGGGGATACGCAGTATTTT. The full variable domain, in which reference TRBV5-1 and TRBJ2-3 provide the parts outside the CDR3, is KAGVTQTPRYLIKTRGQQVTLSCSPISGHRSVSWYQQTPGQGLQFLFEYFSETQRNKGNFPGRFSGRQFSNSRSEMNVSTLELGDSALYLCASSSTRAVGDTQYFGPGTRLTVL.